This T cell receptor (beta chain) originates from a study of cytomegalovirus exposure and HLA in healthy donors. As for the study in general: A data release that came early held some 84 million unique TCRs from HLA-typed donors. When 398 donors were genotyped, roughly 80% of them were found to fall in the Caucasian-associated ancestry cluster.

The PCR had 60 Vbeta and 13 Jbeta primers. Profiling relied on immunoSEQ multiplex PCR, and the TCRdb table lists in-frame clones only, not all of them. The sample yields approximately 170,000 clones, around 70% seen once. General study results and limits: Because they were indistinguishable, some V segments, including TRBV6-2 and TRBV6-3, were excluded.

This CDR3 comprises 16 residues. The germline V gene encodes CDR1 SGHTA and CDR2 FQGNSA. Germline trimming cut 1 base from V and 4 bases from J; bases unmatched to any gene: 7. A remark on this clone: Its specificity is not known.

The sequence came from a man in his late teens or twenties in good health and CMV-seropositive. Material: PBMCs. This chain connects TRBV7-2 to TRBJ1-2; 9 nucleotides line up with TRBD1. The CDR3 DNA is TGTGCCAGCAGCTTAGTACAGGGGGCGCAAGGCTATGGCTACACCTTC. Translated: CASSLVQGAQGYGYTF.